These 14 T cell receptor beta chains were all obtained from the same sample, sequenced in a study of OX40 agonist ivuxolimab in advanced cancers. Produced via immunoSEQ multiplex PCR; TCRdb's table is partial and in-frame only. This sample carries 49,000 or so clones, about 85% of them seen once, and the ten largest clones take around half. The sample was CD4+ or CD8+ T cells sorted from blood, taken in a trial of the OX40 agonist ivuxolimab. The source is an adult with an advanced solid tumor such as melanoma, head and neck, liver or kidney cancer.

The chain links TRBV7-9 to TRBJ2-7; 8 positions agree with TRBD1. CDR3 length: 15 residues. V lost 5 bases, J lost 3 bases, and 9 bases stayed unmatched. The germline gives CDR1 SEHNR, CDR2 FQNEAQ (reference sequence). The CDR3 region is CASSHAQGAYYEQYF. CDR3 sequence (DNA): TGTGCCAGCAGCCATGCTCAGGGGGCGTACTACGAGCAGTACTTC.

V is TRBV28 and J is TRBJ1-5, with D possibly being TRBD1 (5 bases). This CDR3 is 18 amino acids long. Germline V CDR1 and CDR2: MDHEN, SYDVKM. V was pared by 2 bases and J by 2 bases, with 19 bases between. The DNA for the CDR3 is TGTGCCAGCAGTTTAATTAGTCCGGGCCAGGGTGGCAATCAGCCCCAGCATTTT. Residues: CASSLISPGQGGNQPQHF.

This clone was observed a single time. The chain carries TRBV10-2 and TRBJ1-2; possibly TRBD1 for D (6 bases). Germline-derived CDR1 and CDR2 are WSHSY and SAAADI. The CDR3 runs to 15 residues. V lost 0 bases, J lost 8 bases, and 16 bases lay in between. The CDR3 protein is CASSESWAGESGYTF. Here the CDR3 DNA reads TGCGCCAGCAGTGAGTCGTGGGCAGGGGAGAGCGGCTACACCTTC.

CDR3 region: CASSRDLSTDTQYF. In nucleotides, the CDR3 is TGTGCCAGCAGTCGCGATCTAAGCACAGATACGCAGTATTTT. V gene TRBV13 combines with J gene TRBJ2-3; D is ambiguous. The V gene's germline CDR1 is PRHDT and CDR2 FYEKMQ (reference sequence). CDR3 length equals 14 residues. V was pared by 6 bases and J by 0 bases, with 10 bases between.

This clone was counted once. This sequence joins TRBV11-2 and TRBJ2-5; no clear D gene. With 4 bases removed from V and 5 bases from J, the gap between germline ends came to 5 bases. Germline assignment: CDR1 SGHAT and CDR2 FQNNGV. The CDR3 is 11 residues long. The CDR3 bases are TGTGCCAGCAGCTCCGCGGAGACCCAGTACTTC. Translated: CASSSAETQYF.

The chain uses TRBV9 and TRBJ2-5; D is possibly TRBD1 (6 bases). The DNA matches TRBJ2-7 better at its end, which makes the J call doubtful. From germline, CDR1 is SGDLS and CDR2 YYNGEE. The CDR3 has 15 residues. CDR3 protein: CASSVAGQSIYEQYF. As DNA, the CDR3 is TGTGCCAGCAGCGTAGCAGGACAGAGCATCTACGAGCAGTACTTC.

CDR3 coding DNA: TGTGCCAGTAGTGCGCTTAGGGGAGGGATAGATACGCAGTATTTT. Translation gives CASSALRGGIDTQYF. The chain employs TRBV19 and TRBJ2-3, with 7 bases identical to TRBD2. The CDR3 is made up of 15 amino acids. The germline CDR1 and CDR2 sequences are LNHDA and SQIVND (reference sequence). V shed 5 bases, J shed 5 bases, and the junction held 10 bases outside the gene matches. The variable domain in full, with the rest retrieved from reference TRBV19 and TRBJ2-3, is DGGITQSPKYLFRKEGQNVTLSCEQNLNHDAMYWYRQDPGQGLRLIYYSQIVNDFQKGDIAEGYSVSREKKESFPLTVTSAQKNPTAFYLCASSALRGGIDTQYFGPGTRLTVL.

The rearrangement links TRBV28 to TRBJ2-7; the match to TRBD1 covers 8 bases. The CDR3 spans 15 residues. V lost 5 bases to trimming and J lost 2 bases; unmatched junction nucleotides: 8. CDR1 and CDR2 (germline): MDHEN, SYDVKM. Here the CDR3 reads CASSPLTGATYEQYF. The CDR3 DNA is TGTGCCAGCAGTCCTTTGACAGGGGCCACCTACGAGCAGTACTTC.

The table lists this clone with a count of one. The chain employs TRBV15 and TRBJ2-5, with 8 bases lining up with TRBD1. In germline, CDR1 is LNHNV, CDR2 YYDKDF (reference sequence). This CDR3 is built from 16 residues. The trim removed 5 bases at V and 5 bases at J, leaving 13 bases unmatched. The CDR3 region has the DNA TGTGCCACCAGCGGACCCTTTTCAGGGGGCTGGGAGACCCAGTACTTC. It encodes CATSGPFSGGWETQYF. Full variable domain (rest looked up from reference TRBV15 and TRBJ2-5): DAMVIQNPRYQVTQFGKPVTLSCSQTLNHNVMYWYQQKSSQAPKLLFHYYDKDFNNEADTPDNFQSRRPNTSFCFLDIRSPGLGDTAMYLCATSGPFSGGWETQYFGPGTRLLVL.

This sequence joins TRBV6-1 and TRBJ2-2, with a tentative D call TRBD1 (6 bases). CDR1 MNHNS and CDR2 SASEGT come from the germline V gene. V was cut by 7 bases and J by 5 bases, with 14 bases left in between. The CDR3 sequence is 14 residues long. The CDR3 loop is CASNRDPLTGELFF. The CDR3 DNA is TGTGCCAGCAACAGGGACCCACTGACCGGGGAGCTGTTTTTT.

V and J are TRBV5-6 and TRBJ2-7; D unclear. Trimming left V 4 bases short and J 3 bases short, with 14 bases between. Germline CDR1 is SGHDT and CDR2 is YYEEEE. The CDR3 runs to 14 residues. The CDR3 DNA follows: TGTGCCAGCAGCCTCACCCTATGGGACTACGAGCAGTACTTC. It encodes CASSLTLWDYEQYF.

As for this clone: A read error may produce the germline difference seen at one junction end. The chain recombines TRBV27 with TRBJ1-1; tentatively, D is TRBD1 (5 bases). The CDR3 runs 14 residues. Germline V gives CDR1 MNHEY, CDR2 SMNVEV (reference sequence). The chain's CDR3 is CAGSLGGGETEAFF. The DNA of the CDR3 is TGTGCCGGCAGTTTGGGGGGAGGAGAGACTGAAGCTTTCTTT.

The V call is TRBV11-2, the J call TRBJ1-2; D unresolved. The V gene's germline CDR1 is SGHAT and CDR2 FQNNGV. This CDR3 is built from 14 residues. Trimming cost V 4 bases and J 7 bases, with 16 bases left between them. CDR3 region: CASSSRTGFGGYTF. CDR3 nucleotide sequence: TGTGCCAGCAGCTCGAGGACGGGGTTTGGTGGCTACACCTTC.

The CDR3 sequence is CASSEARPLDYGYTF. The CDR3 nucleotides are TGTGCCAGCAGTGAAGCCCGCCCCTTGGACTATGGCTACACCTTC. The chain employs TRBV2 and TRBJ1-2; no clear D gene. Trimming took 0 bases from V and 3 from J, leaving 11 bases between them. This CDR3 comprises 15 residues. Germline V gene sequence: CDR1 SNHLY, CDR2 FYNNEI. Together with reference TRBV2 and TRBJ1-2, the CDR3 gives the full variable domain: EPEVTQTPSHQVTQMGQEVILRCVPISNHLYFYWYRQILGQKVEFLVSFYNNEISEKSEIFDDQFSVERPDGSNFTLKIRSTKLEDSAMYFCASSEARPLDYGYTFGSGTRLTVV.